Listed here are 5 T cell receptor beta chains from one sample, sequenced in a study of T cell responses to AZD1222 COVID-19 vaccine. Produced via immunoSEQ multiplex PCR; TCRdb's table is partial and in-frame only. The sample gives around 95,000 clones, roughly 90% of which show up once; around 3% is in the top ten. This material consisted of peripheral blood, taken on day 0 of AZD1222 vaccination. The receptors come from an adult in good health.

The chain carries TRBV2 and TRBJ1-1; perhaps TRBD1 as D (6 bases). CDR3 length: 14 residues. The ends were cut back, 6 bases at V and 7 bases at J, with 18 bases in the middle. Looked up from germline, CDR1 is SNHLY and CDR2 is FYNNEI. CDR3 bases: TGTGCCAGCAGCCCCGAGGGGGGGTCCGTTGAAGCTTTCTTT. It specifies CASSPEGGSVEAFF. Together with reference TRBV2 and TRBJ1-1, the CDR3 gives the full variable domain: EPEVTQTPSHQVTQMGQEVILRCVPISNHLYFYWYRQILGQKVEFLVSFYNNEISEKSEIFDDQFSVERPDGSNFTLKIRSTKLEDSAMYFCASSPEGGSVEAFFGQGTRLTVV.

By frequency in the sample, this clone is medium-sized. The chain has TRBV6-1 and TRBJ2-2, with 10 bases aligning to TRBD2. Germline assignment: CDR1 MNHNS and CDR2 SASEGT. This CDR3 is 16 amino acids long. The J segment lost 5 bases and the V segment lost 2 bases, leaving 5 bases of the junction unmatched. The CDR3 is CASSELAGAGTGELFF. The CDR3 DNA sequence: TGTGCCAGCAGTGAACTAGCGGGAGCTGGAACCGGGGAGCTGTTTTTT.

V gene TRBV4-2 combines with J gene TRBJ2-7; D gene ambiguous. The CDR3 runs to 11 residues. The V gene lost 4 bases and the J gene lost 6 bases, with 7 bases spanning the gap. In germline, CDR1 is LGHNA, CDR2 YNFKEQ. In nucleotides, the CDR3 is TGTGCCAGCAGCCGCCAAAGCGAGCAGTACTTC. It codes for CASSRQSEQYF.

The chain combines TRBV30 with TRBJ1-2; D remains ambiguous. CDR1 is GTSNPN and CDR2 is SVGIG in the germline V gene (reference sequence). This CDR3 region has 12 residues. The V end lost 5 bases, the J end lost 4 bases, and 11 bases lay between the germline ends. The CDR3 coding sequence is TGTGCCTGGGGAGACGAGGGCTATGGCTACACCTTC. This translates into CAWGDEGYGYTF.

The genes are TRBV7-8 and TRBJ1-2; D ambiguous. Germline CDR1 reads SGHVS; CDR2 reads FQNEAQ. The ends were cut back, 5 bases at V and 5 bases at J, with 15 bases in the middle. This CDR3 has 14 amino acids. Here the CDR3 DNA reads TGTGCCAGCAGCGCGCAGGCGGACCTATATGGCTACACCTTC. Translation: CASSAQADLYGYTF.